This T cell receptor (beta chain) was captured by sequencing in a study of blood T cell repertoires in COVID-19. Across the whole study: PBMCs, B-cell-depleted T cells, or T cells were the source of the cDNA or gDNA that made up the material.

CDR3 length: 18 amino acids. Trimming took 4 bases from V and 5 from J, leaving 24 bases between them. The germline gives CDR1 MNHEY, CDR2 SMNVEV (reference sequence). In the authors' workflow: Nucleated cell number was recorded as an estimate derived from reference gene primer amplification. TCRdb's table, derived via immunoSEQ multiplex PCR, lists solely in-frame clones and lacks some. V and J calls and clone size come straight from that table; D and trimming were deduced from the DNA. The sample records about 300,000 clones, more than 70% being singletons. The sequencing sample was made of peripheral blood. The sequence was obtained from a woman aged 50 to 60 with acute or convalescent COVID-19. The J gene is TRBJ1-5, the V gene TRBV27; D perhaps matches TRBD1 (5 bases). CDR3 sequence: CASSSQGRGRRGHQPQHF. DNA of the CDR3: TGTGCCAGCAGTTCCCAAGGGCGGGGCAGACGAGGCCATCAGCCCCAGCATTTT.